These T cell receptor beta chains were read from a single sample in a study of blood T cells in healthy people across ages. TCRdb recomputed calls from the 5' RACE reads with MiXCR, one row per CDR3 protein. The sample records about 1.4 million distinct CDR3 sequences, approximately 60% being singletons. Material for sequencing was blood. These receptor sequences come from a man younger than 35 in good health. The CDR3 runs from the conserved cysteine through the conserved F or W. The D gene is left open where the match is weak. The size field is filled for only some rows; it gives once, few, many or a size class.

- TRBJ2-1 - TRBV5-1 CASSFGAGEQFF TGCGCCAGCAGCTTTGGGGCGGGTGAGCAGTTCTTC
- TRBJ2-2 - TRBV18 CASSPNLGWYTGELFF TGTGCCAGCTCACCAAATCTAGGGTGGTACACCGGGGAGCTGTTTTTT
- TRBJ2-1 - TRBV11-2 CASSLPRTRPRFNNEQFF TGTGCCAGCAGCTTACCAAGGACAAGGCCACGCTTTAACAATGAGCAGTTCTTC
TRBD1 TRBJ1-1 - TRBV30 CAWSVLGGGYTEAFF TGTGCCTGGAGTGTACTCGGAGGGGGCTACACTGAAGCTTTCTTT
TRBD2 TRBJ2-3 - TRBV11-2 CASSLLGLAGYDTQYF TGTGCCAGCAGCTTATTGGGGCTAGCGGGATACGATACGCAGTATTTT
- TRBJ2-7 - TRBV6-6 CASSYGGAISYEQYF TGTGCCAGCAGTTACGGGGGGGCCATCTCCTACGAGCAGTACTTC
- TRBJ2-7 few TRBV4-3 CASSQEAGQPSSYEQYF TGCGCCAGCAGCCAAGAGGCGGGCCAGCCAAGCTCCTACGAGCAGTACTTC
TRBD1 TRBJ2-6 - TRBV4-1 CASSQDTGDGNVLTF TGCGCCAGCAGCCAAGATACAGGGGATGGTAACGTCCTGACTTTC
- TRBJ2-7 - TRBV20-1 CSASEREYYEQYF TGCAGTGCTAGTGAACGGGAATACTACGAGCAGTACTTC
- TRBJ2-7 - TRBV11-2 CASSFVSGRLKGEQYF TGTGCCAGCAGCTTTGTGTCAGGGCGATTGAAGGGAGAGCAGTACTTC
- TRBJ1-6 - TRBV20-1 CSARTGHNMSPLHF TGCAGTGCTAGAACGGGACATAATATGTCACCCCTCCACTTT
- TRBJ2-3 - TRBV6-5 CASSTGHLQPRYF TGTGCCAGCAGTACGGGGCACCTTCAGCCAAGGTATTTT
- TRBJ1-2 - TRBV7-9 CASSSAGGNLYGYTF TGTGCCAGCAGCTCGGCTGGTGGGAACCTTTATGGCTACACCTTC
- TRBJ2-1 few TRBV4-3 CASSLLRGTRGQNEQFF TGCGCCAGCAGCCTTCTTAGGGGGACACGGGGCCAAAATGAGCAGTTCTTC
- TRBJ2-3 - TRBV10-1 CASSESRIVDTQYF TGCGCCAGCAGTGAGTCGAGGATCGTCGATACGCAGTATTTT
- TRBJ2-3 - TRBV6-2/TRBV6-3 CASSYASSEDTQYF TGTGCCAGCAGTTACGCGAGTAGCGAAGATACGCAGTATTTT
- TRBJ2-3 - TRBV14 CASSQGESDTQYF TGTGCCAGCAGCCAAGGAGAATCGGATACGCAGTATTTT
TRBD1 TRBJ1-2 few TRBV10-2 CASSAGTGSYGYTF TGCGCCAGCAGCGCCGGGACAGGGTCCTATGGCTACACCTTC
- TRBJ1-2 - TRBV20-1 CSATEYGYTF TGCAGTGCTACGGAGTATGGCTACACCTTC
- TRBJ1-1 - TRBV12-3/TRBV12-4 CASSPRMTEAFF TGTGCCAGCAGTCCTCGGATGACTGAAGCTTTCTTT
- TRBJ1-4 once TRBV14 CASSQLTGTGNEKLFF TGTGCCAGCAGCCAGCTAACCGGGACGGGGAATGAAAAACTGTTTTTT
- TRBJ2-3 - TRBV11-2 CASSDQFGGNTDTQYF TGTGCCAGCAGCGATCAATTCGGGGGAAACACAGATACGCAGTATTTT
- TRBJ2-1 - TRBV10-3 CAISDEGGISYNEQFF TGTGCCATCAGTGATGAAGGCGGGATATCCTACAATGAGCAGTTCTTC
- TRBJ2-1 - TRBV2 CASSADYNNEQFF TGTGCCAGCAGTGCGGACTATAACAATGAGCAGTTCTTC
- TRBJ1-4 - TRBV20-1 CSAPSSYGATNEKLFF TGCAGTGCTCCGTCTTCATACGGGGCCACTAATGAAAAACTGTTTTTT
- TRBJ1-4 - TRBV29-1 CSVVETGVSNEKLFF TGCAGCGTTGTTGAGACAGGTGTTTCTAATGAAAAACTGTTTTTT
TRBD1 TRBJ2-7 - TRBV5-1 CASSLQGVSDEQYF TGCGCCAGCAGCTTGCAGGGGGTGTCCGACGAGCAGTACTTC
TRBD2 TRBJ2-7 once TRBV20-1 CSARGGGEVGEQYF TGCAGTGCTAGAGGCGGGGGGGAAGTCGGCGAGCAGTACTTC
TRBD2 TRBJ2-1 few TRBV9 CASSMRLAGVNEQFF TGTGCCAGCAGCATGAGACTAGCGGGAGTCAATGAGCAGTTCTTC
- TRBJ2-7 - TRBV15 CATSRDINYEQYF TGTGCCACCAGCAGAGATATAAATTACGAGCAGTACTTC
- TRBJ2-7 - TRBV3-1 CASSYTRSTGYPLDEQYF TGTGCCAGCAGCTACACCAGGAGCACAGGGTACCCATTGGACGAGCAGTACTTC
- TRBJ2-1 once TRBV5-6 CASSHGVVEGNEQFF TGTGCCAGCAGCCACGGGGTAGTGGAGGGCAATGAGCAGTTCTTC
- TRBJ2-7 few TRBV10-3 CAISGSREDEQYF TGTGCCATCAGTGGTTCCAGGGAGGACGAGCAGTACTTC
- TRBJ2-1 few TRBV29-1 CSVDIAQYREQFF TGCAGCGTAGATATAGCCCAGTACCGTGAGCAGTTCTTC
TRBD1 TRBJ1-5 few TRBV6-6 CASSYLDRADQPQHF TGTGCCAGCAGTTACCTTGACAGGGCCGATCAGCCCCAGCATTTT
- TRBJ1-6 - TRBV6-2/TRBV6-3 CASRETGPGNSPLHF TGTGCCAGCAGAGAGACAGGACCGGGTAATTCACCCCTCCACTTT
- TRBJ1-5 once TRBV4-3 CASSQDSRSQPQHF TGCGCCAGCAGCCAAGATAGCAGGAGCCAGCCCCAGCATTTT
- TRBJ2-7 few TRBV14 CASSQWDTPYEQYF TGTGCCAGCAGCCAGTGGGACACACCCTACGAGCAGTACTTC
TRBD1 TRBJ2-3 once TRBV5-5 CASRIPGQGSDTQYF TGTGCCAGCAGAATTCCGGGACAGGGCTCAGATACGCAGTATTTT
TRBD2 TRBJ2-5 - TRBV4-1 CASSQDGTSGVLETQYF TGCGCCAGCAGCCAAGATGGGACTAGCGGAGTACTTGAGACCCAGTACTTC
- TRBJ2-7 - TRBV2 CASSGDGQTANEQYF TGTGCCAGCAGTGGGGATGGACAGACGGCTAACGAGCAGTACTTC
- TRBJ1-5 - TRBV21-1 CASSKSCPSGQYGDQPQHF TGTGCCAGCAGCAAATCTTGTCCCTCGGGACAGTATGGGGATCAGCCCCAGCATTTT
TRBD2 TRBJ2-5 - TRBV5-5 CASTYPAERGGRQTQYF TGTGCCAGCACATACCCAGCTGAGCGGGGGGGGAGGCAGACCCAGTACTTC
TRBD1 TRBJ2-5 - TRBV3-1 CASSRRDRQETQYF TGTGCCAGCAGCCGTCGGGACAGACAAGAGACCCAGTACTTC
TRBD1 TRBJ2-3 - TRBV25-1 CASSGTGGASDTQYF TGTGCCAGCAGTGGGACAGGGGGCGCGTCAGATACGCAGTATTTT
- TRBJ1-6 - TRBV6-6 CASSYSTPTSNSPLHF TGTGCCAGCAGTTACTCTACTCCGACCTCTAATTCACCCCTCCACTTT
- TRBJ2-2 - TRBV2 CASSALPNTGELFF TGTGCCAGCTCGGCGCTCCCGAACACCGGGGAGCTGTTTTTT
TRBD1 TRBJ2-7 few TRBV10-3 CAISGDRVSEQYF TGTGCCATCAGTGGGGACAGGGTCTCGGAGCAGTACTTC